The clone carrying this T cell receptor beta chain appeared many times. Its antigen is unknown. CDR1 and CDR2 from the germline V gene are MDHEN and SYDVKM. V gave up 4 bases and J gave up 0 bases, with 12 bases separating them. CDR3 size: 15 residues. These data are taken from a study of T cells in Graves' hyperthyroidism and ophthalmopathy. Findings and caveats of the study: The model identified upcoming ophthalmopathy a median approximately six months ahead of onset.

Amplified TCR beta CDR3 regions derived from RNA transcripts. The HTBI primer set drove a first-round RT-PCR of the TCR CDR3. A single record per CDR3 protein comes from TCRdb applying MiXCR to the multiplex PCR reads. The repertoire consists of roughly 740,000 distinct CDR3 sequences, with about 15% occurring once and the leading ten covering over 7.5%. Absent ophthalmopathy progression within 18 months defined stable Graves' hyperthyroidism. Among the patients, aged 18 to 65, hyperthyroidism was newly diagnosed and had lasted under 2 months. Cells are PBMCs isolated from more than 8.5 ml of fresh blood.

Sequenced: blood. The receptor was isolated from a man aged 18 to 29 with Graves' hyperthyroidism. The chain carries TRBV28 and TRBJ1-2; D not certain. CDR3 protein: CASSSTEDPNYGYTF. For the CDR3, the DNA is TGTGCCAGCAGTTCAACAGAAGACCCTAACTATGGCTACACCTTC.